This T cell receptor (beta chain) originates from a study of blood T cell repertoires in COVID-19. Germline CDR1 is SEHNR and CDR2 is FQNEAQ (reference sequence). V was shortened by 5 bases and J by 4 bases, with 17 bases between the two germline ends. This CDR3 contains 15 residues. Authors' data handling: Estimation of nucleated cell counts relied on the amplification of reference gene primers. Data came from immunoSEQ multiplex PCR; TCRdb stores just in-frame clones and leaves some out. V, J and clone size are those of that table, while D and trimming were read from the DNA. The sample lists 43,000 or so clones, approximately 90% occurring once.

This chain connects TRBV7-9 to TRBJ1-2; weak D call: TRBD1 (6 bases). The receptor comes from an elderly woman with active COVID-19. Specimen: peripheral blood. In DNA form, the CDR3 reads TGTGCCAGCAGCCATACAGACAGGTCGGGCTATGGCTACACCTTC. Translated: CASSHTDRSGYGYTF.